This T cell receptor (beta chain) was documented in a study of control samples from healthy donors and cancer patients (dated by TCRdb to 2020 to 2022). Including the terminal cysteine and phenylalanine, the CDR3 comprises 12 residues. Only the CDR3 DNA stays, 36 bases, in frame from base 1. CDR1 SNHLY and CDR2 FYNNEI are derived from the germline V gene. V has 9 bases trimmed and J has 4 bases trimmed; junction bases matching no gene number 3. Receptor libraries were prepared by the immunoSEQ multiplex PCR assay. This immuneACCESS table, as held by TCRdb, lists in-frame sequences with V and J called but not all clones. Of the missing ones, under half trace to an unresolved V gene in checked studies; the others have no known cause. This sample gives over 150,000 clones in total; over 90% of them show up just once. The top ten constitute over 1% of the sample. In regard to this clone: There is no known antigen for this receptor. No base quality information exists; no much larger clone differs at one position.

The receptor comes from a woman under 40 in good health. Recombination joined TRBV2 with TRBJ1-1; TRBD1 matches 9 bases in the middle. What was sequenced was blood. The nucleotide sequence is TGTGCCAGGGGGACAGGGTTCACTGAAGCTTTCTTT. It specifies CARGTGFTEAFF.